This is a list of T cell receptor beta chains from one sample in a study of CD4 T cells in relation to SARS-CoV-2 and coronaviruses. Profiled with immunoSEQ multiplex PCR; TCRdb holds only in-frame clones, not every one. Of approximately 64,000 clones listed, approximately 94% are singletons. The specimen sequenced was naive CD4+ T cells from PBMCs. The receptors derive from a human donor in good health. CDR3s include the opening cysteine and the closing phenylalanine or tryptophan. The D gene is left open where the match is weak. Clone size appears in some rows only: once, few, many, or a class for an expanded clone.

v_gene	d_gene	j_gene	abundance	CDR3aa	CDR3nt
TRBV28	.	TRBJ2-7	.	CASTPGGSYEQYF	TGTGCCAGCACCCCGGGCGGCTCCTACGAGCAGTACTTC
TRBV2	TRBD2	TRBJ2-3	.	CASSVTAGLVDTQYF	TGTGCCAGCAGTGTAACAGCGGGATTGGTCGATACGCAGTATTTT
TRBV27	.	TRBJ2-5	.	CASSLGAGEFWPSWETQYF	TGTGCCAGCAGTTTGGGGGCGGGAGAGTTTTGGCCATCCTGGGAGACCCAGTACTTC
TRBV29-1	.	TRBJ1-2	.	CSSPEPGLGYTF	TGCAGCAGCCCCGAGCCGGGCTTGGGCTACACCTTC
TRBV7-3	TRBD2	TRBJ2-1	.	CASSFEVAGGSQFF	TGTGCCAGCAGCTTCGAAGTAGCGGGAGGATCGCAGTTCTTC
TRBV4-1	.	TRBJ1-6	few	CASSQDMGRGSSYNSPLHF	TGCGCCAGCAGCCAAGATATGGGTCGAGGATCCTCCTATAATTCACCCCTCCACTTT
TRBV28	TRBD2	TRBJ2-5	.	CASSGGTGGFETQYF	TGTGCCAGCTCAGGTGGGACGGGAGGGTTCGAGACCCAGTACTTC
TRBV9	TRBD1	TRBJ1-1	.	CASSGGTGGEAFF	TGTGCCAGCAGCGGGGGGACAGGGGGCGAAGCTTTCTTT
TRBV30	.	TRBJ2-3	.	CAWSVTPIGVQDTQYF	TGTGCCTGGAGTGTTACGCCCATCGGGGTTCAAGATACGCAGTATTTT
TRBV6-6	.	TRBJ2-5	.	CASSPLTDRDDHFLETQYF	TGTGCCAGCAGTCCTCTCACCGACCGGGACGATCATTTTCTCGAGACCCAGTACTTC
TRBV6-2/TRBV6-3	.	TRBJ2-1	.	CASSYDQGGTYNEQFF	TGTGCCAGCAGTTACGATCAAGGCGGGACCTACAATGAGCAGTTCTTC
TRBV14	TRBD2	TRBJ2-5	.	CASSQQRGAGVIGETQYF	TGTGCCAGCAGCCAACAAAGAGGAGCGGGAGTGATAGGAGAGACCCAGTACTTC
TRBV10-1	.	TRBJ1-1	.	CASSEGQHTEAFF	TGCGCCAGCAGTGAGGGACAGCACACTGAAGCTTTCTTT
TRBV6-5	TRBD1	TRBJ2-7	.	CASSYSNTGGPYEQYF	TGTGCCAGCAGTTACTCGAACACAGGGGGCCCCTACGAGCAGTACTTC
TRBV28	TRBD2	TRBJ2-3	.	CASSVALAGVAVDTQYF	TGTGCCAGCAGCGTCGCGCTAGCGGGGGTTGCGGTAGATACGCAGTATTTT
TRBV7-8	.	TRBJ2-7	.	CASSLDRTYEQYF	TGTGCCAGCAGCCTCGACAGAACCTACGAGCAGTACTTC
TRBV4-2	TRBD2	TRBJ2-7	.	CASSQDSGRLYEQYF	TGTGCCAGCAGCCAAGATAGCGGGAGGCTCTACGAGCAGTACTTC
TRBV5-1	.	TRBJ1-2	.	CASSLAGYGYTF	TGCGCCAGCAGCTTGGCAGGTTACGGCTACACCTTC
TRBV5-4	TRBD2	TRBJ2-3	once	CASSLPGGSADTQYF	TGTGCCAGCAGCCTACCGGGAGGATCTGCAGATACGCAGTATTTT
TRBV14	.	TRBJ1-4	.	CASSQDRGPGRGEKLFF	TGTGCCAGCAGCCAAGATCGGGGACCGGGGCGAGGTGAAAAACTGTTTTTT
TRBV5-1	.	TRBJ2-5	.	CASSLLEAQETQYF	TGCGCCAGCAGCTTGCTTGAGGCCCAGGAGACCCAGTACTTC
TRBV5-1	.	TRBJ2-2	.	CASSFQQNTGELFF	TGCGCCAGCAGCTTCCAGCAGAACACCGGGGAGCTGTTTTTT
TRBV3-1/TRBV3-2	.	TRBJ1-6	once	CASSQRTGGQGNSPLHF	TGTGCCAGCAGCCAAAGAACGGGGGGCCAAGGGAATTCACCCCTCCACTTT
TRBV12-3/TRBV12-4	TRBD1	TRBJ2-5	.	CASRSQGVGTQYF	TGTGCCAGCAGGTCGCAGGGGGTTGGGACCCAGTACTTC
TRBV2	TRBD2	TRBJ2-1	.	CASNGGSTPLVARGVYNEQFF	TGTGCCAGCAATGGCGGGAGTACCCCCCTAGTCGCCCGAGGGGTTTACAATGAGCAGTTCTTC
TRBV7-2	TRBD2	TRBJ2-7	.	CASSFTGTTPYEQYF	TGTGCCAGCAGCTTTACCGGGACTACCCCCTACGAGCAGTACTTC
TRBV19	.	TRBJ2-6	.	CASILGGTGANVLTF	TGTGCCAGTATCCTAGGGGGGACTGGGGCCAACGTCCTGACTTTC
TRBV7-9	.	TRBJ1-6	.	CASSLSGQSNSPLHF	TGTGCCAGCAGCTTATCTGGACAGTCCAATTCACCCCTCCACTTT
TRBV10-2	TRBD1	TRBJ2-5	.	CASSEFRQGAKTQYF	TGCGCCAGCAGTGAGTTTAGGCAGGGGGCCAAGACCCAGTACTTC
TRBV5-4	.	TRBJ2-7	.	CASSHGSSYEQYF	TGTGCCAGCAGCCACGGAAGCTCCTACGAGCAGTACTTC
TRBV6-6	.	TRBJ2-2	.	CASSSKQFTGELFF	TGTGCCAGCAGTTCCAAACAGTTCACCGGGGAGCTGTTTTTT
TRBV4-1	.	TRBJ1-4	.	CASSPQTATNEKLFF	TGCGCCAGCAGCCCGCAGACAGCAACTAATGAAAAACTGTTTTTT
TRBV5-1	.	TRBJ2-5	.	CASSLVGLDQETQYF	TGCGCCAGCAGCTTAGTGGGGTTGGACCAAGAGACCCAGTACTTC
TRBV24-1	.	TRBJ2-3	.	CATSVDGTDTQYF	TGTGCCACCAGTGTAGACGGGACAGATACGCAGTATTTT
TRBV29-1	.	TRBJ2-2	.	CSVVTQPSTGELFF	TGCAGCGTTGTCACACAGCCGAGCACCGGGGAGCTGTTTTTT
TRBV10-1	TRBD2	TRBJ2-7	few	CASSEEGLAGNAQYF	TGCGCCAGCAGTGAAGAGGGACTAGCGGGAAACGCGCAGTACTTC
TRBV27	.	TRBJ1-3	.	CASSQRPGAGGNTIYF	TGTGCCAGCAGTCAACGACCCGGAGCGGGCGGAAACACCATATATTTT
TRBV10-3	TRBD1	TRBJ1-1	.	CAISAGMTGVTMNTEAFF	TGTGCCATCAGTGCAGGGATGACAGGGGTTACCATGAACACTGAAGCTTTCTTT
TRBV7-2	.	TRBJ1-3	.	CASSSGQGSGNTIYF	TGTGCCAGCAGCTCGGGGCAGGGCTCTGGAAACACCATATATTTT
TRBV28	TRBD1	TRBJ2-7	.	CASSPLFWWDSFMQLYEQYF	TGTGCCAGCAGTCCCCTTTTCTGGTGGGACAGCTTCATGCAATTATACGAGCAGTACTTC
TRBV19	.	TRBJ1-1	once	CASAVLMNTEAFF	TGTGCCAGCGCCGTTCTCATGAACACTGAAGCTTTCTTT
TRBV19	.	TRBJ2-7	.	CASSPYPYREPYEQYF	TGTGCCAGTAGTCCCTACCCGTACAGGGAACCCTACGAGCAGTACTTC
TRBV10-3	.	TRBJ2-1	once	CAISESGNEQFF	TGTGCCATCAGTGAGTCTGGCAATGAGCAGTTCTTC
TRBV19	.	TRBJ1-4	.	CASSMRATTNEKLFF	TGTGCCAGTAGTATGCGCGCAACAACTAATGAAAAACTGTTTTTT
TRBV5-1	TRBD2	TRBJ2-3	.	CASSLGGRGITDTQYF	TGCGCCAGCAGCTTGGGCGGGAGGGGAATCACGGATACGCAGTATTTT
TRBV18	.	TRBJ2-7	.	CASSPVGRVNEQYF	TGTGCCAGCTCTCCAGTGGGGCGGGTCAACGAGCAGTACTTC
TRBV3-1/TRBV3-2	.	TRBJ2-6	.	CASSQARGPGANVLTF	TGTGCCAGCAGCCAAGCGAGGGGCCCGGGGGCCAACGTCCTGACTTTC
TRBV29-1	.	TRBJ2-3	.	CSVGPGGITDTQYF	TGCAGCGTTGGTCCAGGAGGAATCACAGATACGCAGTATTTT
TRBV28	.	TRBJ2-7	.	CASSSRFAEQYF	TGTGCCAGCAGTTCCAGGTTCGCCGAGCAGTACTTC
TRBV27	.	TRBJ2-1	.	CASSPRTGRGWNEQFF	TGTGCCAGCAGCCCAAGGACAGGGAGGGGTTGGAATGAGCAGTTCTTC
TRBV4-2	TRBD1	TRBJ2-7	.	CASSQVLSGGGYEQYF	TGTGCCAGCAGCCAAGTATTGTCAGGGGGTGGCTACGAGCAGTACTTC
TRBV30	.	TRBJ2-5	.	CAWSGARVRVETQYF	TGTGCCTGGAGTGGGGCCAGGGTACGAGTGGAGACCCAGTACTTC
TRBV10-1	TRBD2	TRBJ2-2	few	CASSVSGRASELFF	TGCGCCAGCAGTGTTAGCGGGAGGGCCAGTGAGCTGTTTTTT
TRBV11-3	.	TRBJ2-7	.	CASSLFGDYEQYF	TGTGCCAGCAGCTTATTCGGGGACTACGAGCAGTACTTC
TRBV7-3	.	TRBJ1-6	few	CASSLAPGYNSPLHF	TGTGCCAGCAGCTTAGCCCCGGGTTATAATTCACCCCTCCACTTT
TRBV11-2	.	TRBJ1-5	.	CASSPGGYSNQPQHF	TGTGCCAGCAGCCCCGGAGGTTATAGCAATCAGCCCCAGCATTTT